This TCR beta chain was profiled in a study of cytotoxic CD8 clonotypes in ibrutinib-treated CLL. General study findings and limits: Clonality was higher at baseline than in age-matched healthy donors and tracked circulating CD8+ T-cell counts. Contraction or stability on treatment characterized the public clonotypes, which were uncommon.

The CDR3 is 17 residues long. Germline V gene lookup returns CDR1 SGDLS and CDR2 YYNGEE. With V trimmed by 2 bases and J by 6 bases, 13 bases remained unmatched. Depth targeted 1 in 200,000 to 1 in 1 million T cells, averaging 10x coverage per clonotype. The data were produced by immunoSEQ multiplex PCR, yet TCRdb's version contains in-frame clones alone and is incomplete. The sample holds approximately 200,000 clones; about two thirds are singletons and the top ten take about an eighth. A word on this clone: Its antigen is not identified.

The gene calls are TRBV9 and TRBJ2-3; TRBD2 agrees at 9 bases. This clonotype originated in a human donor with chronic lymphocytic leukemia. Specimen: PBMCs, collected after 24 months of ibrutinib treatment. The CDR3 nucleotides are TGTGCCAGCAGCGTCCGAGATTTAGGGCTAGCGGGGGATACGCAGTATTTT. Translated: CASSVRDLGLAGDTQYF. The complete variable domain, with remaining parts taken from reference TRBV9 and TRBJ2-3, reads DSGVTQTPKHLITATGQRVTLRCSPRSGDLSVYWYQQSLDQGLQFLIQYYNGEERAKGNILERFSAQQFPDLHSELNLSSLELGDSALYFCASSVRDLGLAGDTQYFGPGTRLTVL.